This T cell receptor beta chain comes out of a study of cytomegalovirus exposure and HLA in healthy donors. Comment on this clone: Its antigen is unknown.

This CDR3 is built from 14 residues. Germline CDR1 and CDR2: SGHTA and FQGTGA. V lost 0 bases, J lost 6 bases, and 9 bases lay in between. Overall study results and limits: In a later analysis, DRB1 alleles had the most associated TCRs; HLA-C alleles the fewest. TCR beta sequences reportedly predicted the HLA-A and HLA-B alleles of most subjects accurately. Among TCR sequences, most were rare, though some public TCRs appeared in many donors. V- and J-gene trimming in TCR beta was tied to a missense DCLRE1C variant by an analysis performed later.

PCR employed 60 Vbeta and 13 Jbeta primers. The data were produced by immunoSEQ multiplex PCR, yet TCRdb's version contains in-frame clones alone and is incomplete. The sample carries around 150,000 clones, 80% recorded once. Source material: PBMCs. This chain joins TRBV7-3 and TRBJ2-1; maybe TRBD2 (5 bases). The receptor comes from a man aged 25-45 years in good health. The CDR3 region is CASSLTWETNEQFF. CDR3 coding DNA: TGTGCCAGCAGCTTAACGTGGGAGACCAATGAGCAGTTCTTC.